This is a list of T cell receptor beta chains from one sample in a study of T-cell reconstitution after alpha-beta-depleted transplantation in children. MiXCR was run by TCRdb on the PCR reads, yielding one entry per CDR3 protein. The sample holds 200,000 to 250,000 distinct CDR3 sequences, approximately 10% seen once. This specimen was PBMCs from the stem cell graft donor, taken from the stem cell graft. The source is a human donor who donated a stem cell graft to a child with acute lymphoblastic leukemia. CDR3s include the opening cysteine and the closing phenylalanine or tryptophan. D genes are given only for firm matches. Only part of the rows carry a size: once, few, many, or a class if the clone is expanded.

clone size	D gene	V gene	J gene	CDR3 protein	CDR3 DNA
NA	NA	TRBV7-9	TRBJ2-1	CASSGLVPSYNEQFF	TGTGCCAGCAGCGGCCTAGTTCCCTCCTACAATGAGCAGTTCTTC
many	NA	TRBV7-8	TRBJ2-3	CASSLVAGTNTDTQYF	TGTGCCAGCAGCTTAGTCGCAGGGACGAACACAGATACGCAGTATTTT
many	NA	TRBV5-1	TRBJ2-7	CASSSKWGDYSYEQYF	TGCGCCAGCAGTTCGAAATGGGGTGACTATTCCTACGAGCAGTACTTC
few	NA	TRBV12-5	TRBJ1-6	CASGLSAYNSPLHF	TGTGCTAGTGGTTTGTCGGCGTATAATTCACCCCTCCACTTT
NA	NA	TRBV6-5	TRBJ2-3	CASSSPGDGTDTQYF	TGTGCCAGCAGTTCCCCAGGGGATGGCACAGATACGCAGTATTTT
few	NA	TRBV5-6	TRBJ1-1	CASNKGNRPTEAFF	TGTGCCAGCAACAAGGGAAACCGGCCCACTGAAGCTTTCTTT
many	NA	TRBV28	TRBJ1-5	CASSLGQPQHF	TGTGCCAGCAGTTTGGGTCAGCCCCAGCATTTT
few	TRBD1	TRBV12-3/TRBV12-4	TRBJ2-1	CASRPDPGQVTYNEQFF	TGTGCCAGCAGGCCCGACCCCGGACAGGTAACCTACAATGAGCAGTTCTTC
NA	TRBD2	TRBV30	TRBJ2-2	CASPKTSGDTGELFF	TGTGCCAGCCCCAAGACTAGCGGGGACACCGGGGAGCTGTTTTTT
NA	NA	TRBV14	TRBJ1-1	CASSQPNTEAFF	TGTGCCAGCAGCCAACCGAACACTGAAGCTTTCTTT
many	TRBD1	TRBV12-3/TRBV12-4	TRBJ2-7	CASRTYQGAYEQYF	TGTGCCAGCAGGACCTATCAGGGGGCCTACGAGCAGTACTTC
few	NA	TRBV11-2	TRBJ1-1	CASSLGTAGLTEAFF	TGTGCCAGCAGCTTAGGGACAGCCGGTTTAACTGAAGCTTTCTTT
few	NA	TRBV4-2	TRBJ2-5	CASSQEPEETQYF	TGTGCCAGCAGCCAAGAGCCTGAAGAGACCCAGTACTTC
NA	TRBD1	TRBV20-1	TRBJ2-4	CSATGQVNLAKNIQYF	TGCAGTGCTACCGGACAGGTGAACCTAGCCAAAAACATTCAGTACTTC
many	TRBD1	TRBV12-3/TRBV12-4	TRBJ2-3	CASSSPGQGAMYFGDTQYF	TGTGCCAGCAGTTCACCGGGACAGGGGGCGATGTATTTTGGAGATACGCAGTATTTT
many	NA	TRBV5-1	TRBJ1-1	CASSLGARTVEAFF	TGCGCCAGCAGCTTGGGGGCTCGGACAGTTGAAGCTTTCTTT
many	TRBD1	TRBV6-5	TRBJ1-1	CASSYSFTGVTEAFF	TGTGCCAGCAGTTACTCGTTTACAGGGGTCACTGAAGCTTTCTTT
NA	TRBD2	TRBV7-2	TRBJ2-4	CASSLDSGGPGNIQYF	TGTGCCAGCAGCTTGGACAGCGGGGGGCCCGGAAACATTCAGTACTTC
NA	NA	TRBV10-1	TRBJ2-6	CASSEYTGSSGANVLTF	TGCGCCAGCAGTGAGTATACAGGGAGCTCTGGGGCCAACGTCCTGACTTTC
NA	NA	TRBV27	TRBJ1-1	CASIRDPGWGTEAFF	TGTGCCAGCATCCGAGATCCGGGATGGGGCACTGAAGCTTTCTTT
few	NA	TRBV7-9	TRBJ2-2	CASSHDTAGELFF	TGTGCCAGCAGCCACGACACCGCCGGGGAGCTGTTTTTT
many	NA	TRBV29-1	TRBJ2-2	CSVDAGRNAGELFF	TGCAGCGTTGATGCGGGGCGGAACGCCGGGGAGCTGTTTTTT
many	NA	TRBV14	TRBJ1-1	CASNGQQNTEAFF	TGTGCCAGCAACGGACAGCAGAACACTGAAGCTTTCTTT
few	NA	TRBV18	TRBJ1-3	CASSPQPSGNTIYF	TGTGCCAGCTCACCACAGCCCTCTGGAAACACCATATATTTT
NA	NA	TRBV6-2/TRBV6-3	TRBJ2-1	CASSYSKHSRVKILDEQFF	TGTGCCAGCAGTTACTCGAAACACTCGAGGGTCAAAATCTTGGATGAGCAGTTCTTC
many	TRBD2	TRBV10-3	TRBJ2-2	CAIRARTSGNTGELFF	TGTGCCATCAGAGCCAGGACTAGCGGAAACACCGGGGAGCTGTTTTTT
NA	TRBD1	TRBV30	TRBJ1-5	CAWTGGLSNQPQHF	TGTGCCTGGACAGGGGGCTTGAGCAATCAGCCCCAGCATTTT
NA	NA	TRBV20-1	TRBJ2-7	CSAMDSGPEQYF	TGCAGTGCTATGGACAGTGGACCTGAGCAGTACTTC
many	TRBD1	TRBV11-2	TRBJ2-7	CASSLTGQGFEQYF	TGTGCCAGCAGCTTAACGGGACAGGGGTTCGAGCAGTACTTC
many	NA	TRBV27	TRBJ2-7	CASSSGTLTYEQYF	TGTGCCAGCAGTTCCGGGACGCTTACCTACGAGCAGTACTTC
many	TRBD2	TRBV5-1	TRBJ2-1	CASTPLGGFNDNEQFF	TGCGCCAGCACCCCCTTGGGGGGGTTCAACGACAATGAGCAGTTCTTC
many	NA	TRBV2	TRBJ2-1	CASSEVTDEQFF	TGTGCCAGCAGTGAAGTTACGGATGAGCAGTTCTTC
NA	NA	TRBV6-1	TRBJ1-3	CASSALSPETGNTIYF	TGTGCCAGCAGTGCCTTATCACCGGAAACTGGAAACACCATATATTTT
many	TRBD1	TRBV7-2	TRBJ1-1	CASSPPGGRTEAFF	TGTGCCAGCAGCCCCCCAGGGGGGAGGACTGAAGCTTTCTTT
many	NA	TRBV5-5	TRBJ1-4	CASSLVRGRVELFF	TGTGCCAGCAGCTTGGTCCGGGGGAGGGTAGAACTGTTTTTT
many	NA	TRBV7-2	TRBJ2-3	CASSLNLGADTQYF	TGTGCCAGCAGCTTAAACCTGGGCGCAGATACGCAGTATTTT
few	NA	TRBV3-1	TRBJ1-1	CASSQDTQGRNTEAFF	TGTGCCAGCAGCCAGGACACACAGGGCAGGAACACTGAAGCTTTCTTT
few	NA	TRBV20-1	TRBJ2-1	CSARDIRTDSSYNEQFF	TGCAGTGCTAGAGATATTCGAACGGATAGTTCGTATAATGAGCAGTTCTTC
few	NA	TRBV6-6	TRBJ2-7	CASSYSEEAGAVF	TGTGCCAGCAGTTATAGCGAAGAGGCAGGGGCCGTTTTC
many	NA	TRBV14	TRBJ2-3	CASSQDLRAGVATDTQYF	NA
few	NA	TRBV11-2	TRBJ2-5	CASSLARGAFETQYF	TGTGCCAGCAGCTTAGCCCGGGGGGCGTTTGAGACCCAGTACTTC
NA	NA	TRBV7-6	TRBJ2-7	CASSPSWSAYEQYF	TGTGCCAGCAGCCCTAGCTGGTCAGCCTACGAGCAGTACTTC
few	NA	TRBV5-6	TRBJ1-3	CASSDRQRISGNTIYF	TGTGCCAGCAGCGATAGACAGCGGATCTCTGGAAACACCATATATTTT
many	NA	TRBV5-1	TRBJ1-2	CASSLDGQKSYGYTF	TGCGCCAGCAGCTTGGACGGACAGAAGAGCTATGGCTACACCTTC
few	NA	TRBV5-4	TRBJ1-4	CASSHDRSNEKLFF	TGTGCCAGCAGTCACGACAGGTCTAATGAAAAACTGTTTTTT